The 20 T cell receptor beta chains listed next were all sequenced from one sample in a study of blood T cell repertoires in COVID-19. The protocol was immunoSEQ multiplex PCR, while the TCRdb copy is restricted to in-frame clones and leaves out a portion. The sample shows about 130,000 clones, around four fifths of them seen only once. The specimen sequenced was peripheral blood. All receptors derive from an elderly man with acute or convalescent COVID-19.

The CDR3, as DNA: TGTGCCAGCACCCGTAGCGTTGGAACGCAGTATTTT. Translating gives CASTRSVGTQYF. This chain links TRBV6-6 with TRBJ2-3, with D tentatively TRBD2 (5 bases). The CDR3 is made up of 12 amino acids. The germline V gene encodes CDR1 MNHNY and CDR2 SVGAGI (reference sequence). V was cut by 7 bases and J by 9 bases, with 14 bases left in between.

CDR3 nucleotide sequence: TGTGCCAGCCGGACTACCTACGAGCAGTACTTC. Translation: CASRTTYEQYF. This chain links TRBV6-5 with TRBJ2-7, with D possibly being TRBD2 (6 bases). The CDR3 loop spans 11 amino acids. The V end was cut by 8 bases, the J end by 2 bases, with 7 bases between. The germline V gene encodes CDR1 MNHEY and CDR2 SVGAGI.

This clone was found a few times. V gene TRBV3-1 (or the pseudogene TRBV3-2) combines with J gene TRBJ2-5, with 7 bases matching TRBD2. Germline V gives CDR1 LGHDT, CDR2 YNNKEL (reference sequence). The CDR3 consists of 18 residues. The V and J ends lost 6 bases and 3 bases, in that order; junction bases with no gene match: 19. The CDR3 DNA reads as TGTGCCAGCAGTCCCCATACAAGCGGGGATCTCTCTAAAGAGACCCAGTACTTC. The encoded protein is CASSPHTSGDLSKETQYF.

The chain has TRBV5-1 and TRBJ2-1, with 9 positions matching TRBD1. The CDR3 runs 15 residues. CDR1 is SGHRS, CDR2 YFSETQ, per germline. V trimming: 4 bases; J trimming: 3 bases; junction bases outside the gene matches: 5. The CDR3 loop is CASSAGTGSYNEQFF. DNA for the CDR3: TGCGCCAGCAGCGCCGGGACAGGGAGCTACAATGAGCAGTTCTTC.

V usage is TRBV6-5 and J usage is TRBJ1-2; perhaps TRBD1 as D (5 bases). The germline CDR1 and CDR2 sequences are MNHEY and SVGAGI. The CDR3 covers 16 residues. Trimming stripped 4 bases from V and 4 bases from J, with 19 bases between. This CDR3 reads CASSSPFDTGGYGYTF. The CDR3 DNA reads as TGTGCCAGCAGTTCTCCCTTCGACACGGGGGGCTATGGCTACACCTTC.

For the CDR3, the DNA is TGTGCCAGCAGCGAATCTAGCGGGGGAGGAGATACGCAGTATTTT. Translation: CASSESSGGGDTQYF. The rearrangement joins TRBV9 to TRBJ2-3; 10 nucleotides agree with TRBD2. The CDR3 loop spans 15 amino acids. Germline V CDR1 and CDR2: SGDLS, YYNGEE. With 3 bases clipped from V and 5 bases from J, the junction kept 6 bases outside the gene matches.

This clone showed up just a few times. The V gene is TRBV28, the J gene TRBJ2-7, with 8 nucleotides matching TRBD1. The CDR3 has 15 residues. The germline V gene encodes CDR1 MDHEN and CDR2 SYDVKM. V shed 3 bases and J 2 bases; nucleotides not matched to a gene: 6. The CDR3 DNA reads as TGTGCCAGCAGTTTGTCTTACAGGGGGACCTACGAGCAGTACTTC. Translated: CASSLSYRGTYEQYF.

The chain uses TRBV20-1 and TRBJ1-1; D not resolved. This CDR3 is 11 amino acids long. Trimming removed 8 bases from V and 1 base from J, with 8 bases in between. Per germline, CDR1 DFQATT and CDR2 SNEGSKA (reference sequence). The CDR3 region has the DNA TGCAGTACGAGTAGGAACACTGAAGCTTTCTTT. It yields the protein CSTSRNTEAFF.

The chain joins TRBV18 to TRBJ2-1, with D maybe TRBD2 (5 bases). CDR1 KGHSH and CDR2 LQKENI come from the germline V gene. With 0 bases removed from V and 6 bases from J, the gap between germline ends came to 12 bases. This CDR3 is 15 amino acids long. For the CDR3, the DNA is TGTGCCAGCTCACCACCGCTGGGGAGTCGCAATGAGCAGTTCTTC. Encoded protein: CASSPPLGSRNEQFF. The full variable domain, completed using reference TRBV18 and TRBJ2-1, is NAGVMQNPRHLVRRRGQEARLRCSPMKGHSHVYWYRQLPEEGLKFMVYLQKENIIDESGMPKERFSAEFPKEGPSILRIQQVVRGDSAAYFCASSPPLGSRNEQFFGPGTRLTVL.

V is TRBV11-2 and J is TRBJ1-1; D uncertain. The V end was cut by 10 bases, the J end by 5 bases, with 11 bases between. CDR1 is SGHAT, CDR2 FQNNGV, per germline. The CDR3 is made up of 11 amino acids. CDR3: CATSQSTEAFF. CDR3 nucleotide sequence: TGTGCCACCTCACAGAGTACTGAAGCTTTCTTT.

The chain uses TRBV12-5 and TRBJ1-5; D remains ambiguous. The V and J ends lost 1 base and 4 bases respectively, with 5 bases between them. Germline values: CDR1 LGHNT, CDR2 FRNRAP. The CDR3 totals 13 residues. The CDR3 region has the DNA TGTGCTAGTGGTTTGGATAGAAATCAGCCCCAGCATTTT. Its translation: CASGLDRNQPQHF.

The J gene is TRBJ2-3, the V gene TRBV19; 8 bases agree with TRBD2. Trimming removed 5 bases from V and 1 base from J; junction bases left unmatched: 2. Germline V gives CDR1 LNHDA, CDR2 SQIVND (reference sequence). This CDR3 has 14 amino acids. CDR3 DNA sequence: TGTGCCAGTAGTGCAGCGGGGGGCACAGATACGCAGTATTTT. Translation: CASSAAGGTDTQYF.

This clone was picked up a small number of times. V gene TRBV6-5 combines with J gene TRBJ1-1; 8 bases are shared with TRBD1. The V gene's germline CDR1 is MNHEY and CDR2 SVGAGI. This CDR3 contains 14 residues. J gave up 6 bases and V 0 bases, and 3 bases lay outside the gene matches. CDR3 DNA: TGTGCCAGCAGTTACTCTCTGACAGGGGCTGAAGCTTTCTTT. Protein: CASSYSLTGAEAFF.

The chain combines TRBV15 with TRBJ2-1, with TRBD1 as a possible D gene (6 bases). This CDR3 is built from 14 residues. V lost 5 bases, J lost 12 bases, and 20 bases lay in between. Germline-derived CDR1 and CDR2 are LNHNV and YYDKDF (reference sequence). CDR3 nucleotides: TGTGCCACCAGCGGGGACATGAGAGGAGTGGGGCAGTTCTTC. Translated, it gives CATSGDMRGVGQFF.

This clone was found once. The V and J genes are TRBV2 and TRBJ2-1, with 12 bases matching TRBD2. Per germline, CDR1 SNHLY and CDR2 FYNNEI. The CDR3 is made up of 16 amino acids. With 6 bases clipped from V and 3 bases from J, the junction kept 6 bases outside the gene matches. Here the CDR3 reads CASRELAGGVYNEQFF. The CDR3 DNA follows: TGTGCCAGCAGGGAGCTAGCGGGGGGGGTCTACAATGAGCAGTTCTTC.

This rearrangement joins TRBV5-4 to TRBJ2-2; 14 bases are a match to TRBD2. Germline CDR1 reads SGHNT; CDR2 reads YYREEE (reference sequence). J lost 4 bases, V lost 0 bases, and 5 bases had no gene match. The CDR3 spans 18 residues. The CDR3 loop is CASSLGTSGGTATGELFF. The CDR3 DNA is TGTGCCAGCAGCTTGGGGACTAGCGGGGGGACCGCCACCGGGGAGCTGTTTTTT.

The genes are TRBV28 and TRBJ1-2; 10 bases are shared with TRBD1. Trimming at V came to 4 bases and at J to 3 bases, leaving 2 bases not matched to a gene. Germline lookup yields CDR1 MDHEN and CDR2 SYDVKM. This CDR3 has 14 residues. DNA for the CDR3: TGTGCCAGCAGTTCAGGACAGGGGGACTATGGCTACACCTTC. Translating gives CASSSGQGDYGYTF.

This chain links TRBV12-3 or TRBV12-4 with TRBJ1-2, with a tentative D call TRBD1 (5 bases). This CDR3 has 12 amino acids. The V gene lost 6 bases and the J gene lost 9 bases, with 14 bases spanning the gap. This CDR3 reads CASSFTRARYTF. In DNA form, the CDR3 reads TGTGCCAGCAGCTTCACCAGGGCACGCTACACCTTC.

The V gene is TRBV28, the J gene TRBJ2-5; a weak D match, TRBD1 (5 bases). CDR1 and CDR2 from the germline V gene are MDHEN and SYDVKM. The CDR3 consists of 12 residues. V was cut by 7 bases and J by 5 bases, with 11 bases left in between. CDR3 in DNA: TGTGCCAGCAACCAGGGATGGGAGACCCAGTACTTC. Translation gives CASNQGWETQYF.

The table lists this clone with a count of one. The genes are TRBV19 and TRBJ2-5; D is possibly TRBD2 (5 bases). The V and J ends lost 3 bases and 7 bases respectively, with 12 bases between them. The CDR3 is 13 amino acids. The germline V gene has CDR1 LNHDA and CDR2 SQIVND (reference sequence). As DNA, the CDR3 is TGTGCCAGTAGTATCGAGACTACGGGGACCCAGTACTTC. Its translation is CASSIETTGTQYF.